The source of this TCR beta chain is a study of regulatory T cells in long-lasting Graves disease. Time point given: newly diagnosed GD, antithyroid drugs for less than 3 months. Construction of the TCR library relied on RNA isolated from PBMCs. An endocrinology department located in Xi'an, China, was where the patients came from. CDR1 is ENHRY and CDR2 is SYGVKD in the germline V gene. The CDR3 is 17 residues long. V shed 2 bases and J shed 5 bases, with 19 bases lying between them. Investigators prepared the TCR beta libraries by applying iRepertoire HTBI primers and Arm-PCR of CDR3 regions. TCRdb re-derived calls from the multiplex PCR reads in MiXCR, one entry per CDR3 protein. The sample lists 350,000 to 450,000 distinct CDR3 sequences; 16% were seen once. These data were also reused for a study on T cells in Graves' hyperthyroidism and ophthalmopathy. That work states: The model forecast ophthalmopathy, anticipating it by a median roughly 6.5 months before onset.

J is TRBJ2-1 and V is TRBV10-3; the D gene is possibly TRBD1 (6 bases). This receptor was identified in a man in his forties with Graves disease. The material sequenced was peripheral blood mononuclear cells (PBMCs), taken at new diagnosis, from a patient treated with antithyroid drugs. The CDR3 region is CAISELKGHLANNEQFF. CDR3 sequence (DNA): TGTGCCATCAGTGAGCTTAAGGGACACCTGGCCAACAATGAGCAGTTCTTC.